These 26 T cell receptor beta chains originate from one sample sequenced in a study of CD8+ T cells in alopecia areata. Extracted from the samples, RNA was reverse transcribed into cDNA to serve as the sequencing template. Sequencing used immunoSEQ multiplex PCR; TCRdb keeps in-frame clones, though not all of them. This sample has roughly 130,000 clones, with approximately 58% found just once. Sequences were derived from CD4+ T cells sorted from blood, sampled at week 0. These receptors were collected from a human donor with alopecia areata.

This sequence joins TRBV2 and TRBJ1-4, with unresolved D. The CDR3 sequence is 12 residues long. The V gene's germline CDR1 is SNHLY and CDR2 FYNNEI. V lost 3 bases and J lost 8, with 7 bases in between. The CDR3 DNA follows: TGTGCCAGCAGTGAGGTTGGGGAAAAACTGTTTTTT. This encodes CASSEVGEKLFF.

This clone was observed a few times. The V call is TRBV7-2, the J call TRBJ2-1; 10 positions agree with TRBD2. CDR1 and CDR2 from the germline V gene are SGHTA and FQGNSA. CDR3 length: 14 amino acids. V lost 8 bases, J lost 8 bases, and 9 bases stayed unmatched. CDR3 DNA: TGTGCCAGCGGGCCTAGCGGGGGCTCCGATGAGCAGTTCTTC. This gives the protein CASGPSGGSDEQFF. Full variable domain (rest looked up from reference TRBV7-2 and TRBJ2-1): GAGVSQSPSNKVTEKGKDVELRCDPISGHTALYWYRQSLGQGLEFLIYFQGNSAPDKSGLPSDRFSAERTGGSVSTLTIQRTQQEDSAVYLCASGPSGGSDEQFFGPGTRLTVL.

CDR3 loop: CAWAPGPTPSDGFF. CDR3 nucleotide sequence: TGTGCCTGGGCCCCGGGACCCACCCCATCCGATGGGTTCTTC. The V gene is TRBV30, the J gene TRBJ2-1; D possibly matches TRBD1 or TRBD2 (5 bases each). V was cut by 5 bases and J by 15 bases, with 26 bases left in between. The germline V gene encodes CDR1 GTSNPN and CDR2 SVGIG (reference sequence). The CDR3 covers 14 residues.

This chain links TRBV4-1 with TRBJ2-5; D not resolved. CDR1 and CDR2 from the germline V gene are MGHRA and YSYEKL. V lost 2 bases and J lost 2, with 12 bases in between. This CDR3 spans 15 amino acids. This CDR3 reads CASSQPGRMQETQYF. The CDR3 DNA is TGCGCCAGCAGCCAACCGGGCAGAATGCAAGAGACCCAGTACTTC.

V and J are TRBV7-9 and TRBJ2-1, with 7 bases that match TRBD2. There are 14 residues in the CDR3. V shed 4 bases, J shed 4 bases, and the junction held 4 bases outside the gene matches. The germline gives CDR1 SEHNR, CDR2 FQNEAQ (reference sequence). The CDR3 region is CASSSKGGYNEQFF. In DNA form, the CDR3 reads TGTGCCAGCAGCTCCAAGGGAGGGTACAATGAGCAGTTCTTC.

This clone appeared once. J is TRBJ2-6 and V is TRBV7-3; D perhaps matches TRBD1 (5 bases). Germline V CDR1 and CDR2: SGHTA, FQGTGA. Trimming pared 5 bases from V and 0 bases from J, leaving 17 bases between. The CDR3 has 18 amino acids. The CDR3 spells CASSPTMAGSSGANVLTF. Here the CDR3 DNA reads TGTGCCAGCAGCCCCACTATGGCAGGGTCCTCTGGGGCCAACGTCCTGACTTTC. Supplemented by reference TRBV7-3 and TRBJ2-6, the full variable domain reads GAGVSQTPSNKVTEKGKYVELRCDPISGHTALYWYRQSLGQGPEFLIYFQGTGAADDSGLPNDRFFAVRPEGSVSTLKIQRTERGDSAVYLCASSPTMAGSSGANVLTFGAGSRLTVL.

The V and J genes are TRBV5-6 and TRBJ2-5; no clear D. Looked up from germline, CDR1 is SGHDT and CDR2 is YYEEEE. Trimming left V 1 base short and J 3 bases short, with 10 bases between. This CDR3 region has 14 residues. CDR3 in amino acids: CASSLPRQEETQYF. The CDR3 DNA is TGTGCCAGCAGCTTGCCACGGCAAGAAGAGACCCAGTACTTC.

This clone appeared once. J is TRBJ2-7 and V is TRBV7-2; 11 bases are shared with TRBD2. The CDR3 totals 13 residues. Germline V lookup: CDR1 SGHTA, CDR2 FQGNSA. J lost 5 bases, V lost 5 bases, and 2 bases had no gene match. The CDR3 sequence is CASSPGLADEQYF. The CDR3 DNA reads TGTGCCAGCAGCCCGGGACTAGCGGACGAGCAGTACTTC.

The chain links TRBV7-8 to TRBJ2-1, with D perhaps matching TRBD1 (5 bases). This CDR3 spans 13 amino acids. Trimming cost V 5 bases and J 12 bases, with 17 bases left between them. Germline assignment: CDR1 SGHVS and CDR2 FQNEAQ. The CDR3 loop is CASSPQVREGQFF. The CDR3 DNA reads TGTGCCAGCAGCCCCCAGGTCAGGGAAGGGCAGTTCTTC.

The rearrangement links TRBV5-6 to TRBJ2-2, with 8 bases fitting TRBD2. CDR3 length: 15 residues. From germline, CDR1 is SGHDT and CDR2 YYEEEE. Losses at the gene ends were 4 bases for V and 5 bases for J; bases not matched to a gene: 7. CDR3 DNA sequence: TGTGCCAGCAGCCTTGGCGGGAGGCAAACCGGGGAGCTGTTTTTT. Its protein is CASSLGGRQTGELFF.

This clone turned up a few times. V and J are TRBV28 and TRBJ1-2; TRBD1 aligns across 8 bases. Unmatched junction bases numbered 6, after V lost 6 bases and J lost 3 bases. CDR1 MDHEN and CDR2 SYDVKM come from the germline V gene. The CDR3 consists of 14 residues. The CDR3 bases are TGTGCCAGCAGGCCGGACAGGGAACACTATGGCTACACCTTC. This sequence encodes CASRPDREHYGYTF.

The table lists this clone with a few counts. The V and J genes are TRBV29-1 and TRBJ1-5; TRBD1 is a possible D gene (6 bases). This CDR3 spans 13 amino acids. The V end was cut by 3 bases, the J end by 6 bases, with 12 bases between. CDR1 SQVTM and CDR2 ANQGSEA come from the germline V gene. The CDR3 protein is CSVEGAVGQPQHF. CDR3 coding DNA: TGCAGCGTTGAGGGGGCCGTGGGTCAGCCCCAGCATTTT.

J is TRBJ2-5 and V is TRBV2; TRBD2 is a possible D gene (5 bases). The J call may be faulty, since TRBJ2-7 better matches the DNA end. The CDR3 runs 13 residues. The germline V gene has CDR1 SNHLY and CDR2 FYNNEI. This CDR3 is CASMAGLSYEQYF. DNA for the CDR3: TGTGCCAGCATGGCAGGACTCTCCTACGAGCAGTACTTC.

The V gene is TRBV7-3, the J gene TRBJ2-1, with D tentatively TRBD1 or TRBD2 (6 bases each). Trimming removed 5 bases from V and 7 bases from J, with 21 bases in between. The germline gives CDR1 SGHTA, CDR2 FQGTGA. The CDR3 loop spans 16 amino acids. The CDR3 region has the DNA TGTGCCAGCAGCCTTTACGCACGGGGGCTACTTAATGAGCAGTTCTTC. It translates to CASSLYARGLLNEQFF.

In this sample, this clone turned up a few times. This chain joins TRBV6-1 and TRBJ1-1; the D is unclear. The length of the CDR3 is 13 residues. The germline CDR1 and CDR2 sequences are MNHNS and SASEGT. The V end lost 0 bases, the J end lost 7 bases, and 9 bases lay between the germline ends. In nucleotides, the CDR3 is TGTGCCAGCAGTGAAGCAACCGGCTATGAAGCTTTCTTT. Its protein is CASSEATGYEAFF.

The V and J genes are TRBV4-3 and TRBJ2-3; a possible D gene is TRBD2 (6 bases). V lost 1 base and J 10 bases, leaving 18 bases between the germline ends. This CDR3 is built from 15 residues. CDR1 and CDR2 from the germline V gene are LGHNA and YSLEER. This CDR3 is CASSQVLGDSDPQYF. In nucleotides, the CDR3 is TGCGCCAGCAGCCAAGTATTAGGGGACTCCGACCCGCAGTATTTT.

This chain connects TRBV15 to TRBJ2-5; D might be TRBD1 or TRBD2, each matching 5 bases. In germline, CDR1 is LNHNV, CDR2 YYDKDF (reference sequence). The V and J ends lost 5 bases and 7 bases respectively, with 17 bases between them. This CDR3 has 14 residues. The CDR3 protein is CATSPGHGDGTQYF. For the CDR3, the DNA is TGTGCCACCAGCCCCGGTCACGGGGACGGGACCCAGTACTTC.

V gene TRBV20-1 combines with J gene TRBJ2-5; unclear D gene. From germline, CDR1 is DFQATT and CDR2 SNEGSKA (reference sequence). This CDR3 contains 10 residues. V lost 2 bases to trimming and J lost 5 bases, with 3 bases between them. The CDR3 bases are TGCAGTGCTAGAAATGAGACCCAGTACTTC. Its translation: CSARNETQYF.

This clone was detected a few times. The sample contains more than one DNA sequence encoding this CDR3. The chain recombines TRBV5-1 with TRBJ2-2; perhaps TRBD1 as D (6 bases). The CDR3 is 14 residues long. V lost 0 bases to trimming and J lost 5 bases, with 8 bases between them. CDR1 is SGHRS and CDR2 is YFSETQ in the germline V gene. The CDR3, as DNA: TGCGCCAGCAGCTTGGGCCAGGGGACCGGGGAGCTGTTTTTT. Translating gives CASSLGQGTGELFF.

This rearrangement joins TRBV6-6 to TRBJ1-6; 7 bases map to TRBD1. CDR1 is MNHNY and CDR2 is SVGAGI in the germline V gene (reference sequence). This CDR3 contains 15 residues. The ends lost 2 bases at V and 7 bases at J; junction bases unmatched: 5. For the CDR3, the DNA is TGTGCCAGCAGTTACGACAGGGAAGGCAATTCACCCCTCCACTTT. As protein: CASSYDREGNSPLHF.

Here the CDR3 DNA reads TGTGCCAGCCGACCGGGACAGGGAGAAGAGACCCAGTACTTC. As protein: CASRPGQGEETQYF. The J gene is TRBJ2-5, the V gene TRBV10-3; 9 nucleotides line up with TRBD1. V shed 10 bases, J shed 3 bases, and the junction held 9 bases outside the gene matches. From germline, CDR1 is ENHRY and CDR2 SYGVKD. This CDR3 is built from 14 residues.

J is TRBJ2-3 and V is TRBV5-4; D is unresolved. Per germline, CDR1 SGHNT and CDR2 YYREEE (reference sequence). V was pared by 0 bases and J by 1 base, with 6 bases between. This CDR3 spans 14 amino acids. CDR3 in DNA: TGTGCCAGCAGCTTGGATGTGGGCACAGATACGCAGTATTTT. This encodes CASSLDVGTDTQYF.

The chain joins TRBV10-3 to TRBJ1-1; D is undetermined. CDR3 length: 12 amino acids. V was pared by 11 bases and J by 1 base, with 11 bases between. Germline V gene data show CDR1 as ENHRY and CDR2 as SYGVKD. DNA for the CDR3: TGTGCCGCGCGGGCAGAGAACACTGAAGCTTTCTTT. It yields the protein CAARAENTEAFF.

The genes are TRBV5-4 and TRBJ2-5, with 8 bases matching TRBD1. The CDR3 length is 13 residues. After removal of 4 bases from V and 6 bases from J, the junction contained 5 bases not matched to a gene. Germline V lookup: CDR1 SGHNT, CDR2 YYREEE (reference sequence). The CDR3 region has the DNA TGTGCCAGCAGCCACACAGGGGGGAAGACCCAGTACTTC. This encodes CASSHTGGKTQYF. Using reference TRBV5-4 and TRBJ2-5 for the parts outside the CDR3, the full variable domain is ETGVTQSPTHLIKTRGQQVTLRCSSQSGHNTVSWYQQALGQGPQFIFQYYREEENGRGNFPPRFSGLQFPNYSSELNVNALELDDSALYLCASSHTGGKTQYFGPGTRLLVL.

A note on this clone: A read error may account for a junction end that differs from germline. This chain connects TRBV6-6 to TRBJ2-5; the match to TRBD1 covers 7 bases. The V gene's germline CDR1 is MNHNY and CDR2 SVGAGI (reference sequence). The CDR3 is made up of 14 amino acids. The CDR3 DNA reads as TGTGCCATCAGTGAGTTGGAAGGGGGCCAGACCCAGTACTTC. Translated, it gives CAISELEGGQTQYF.

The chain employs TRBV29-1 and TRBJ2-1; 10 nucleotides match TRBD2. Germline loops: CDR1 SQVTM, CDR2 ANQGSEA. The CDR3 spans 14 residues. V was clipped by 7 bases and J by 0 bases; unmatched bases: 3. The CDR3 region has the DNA TGCAGCGCCCTAGCGGGGGACTCCTACAATGAGCAGTTCTTC. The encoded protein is CSALAGDSYNEQFF.